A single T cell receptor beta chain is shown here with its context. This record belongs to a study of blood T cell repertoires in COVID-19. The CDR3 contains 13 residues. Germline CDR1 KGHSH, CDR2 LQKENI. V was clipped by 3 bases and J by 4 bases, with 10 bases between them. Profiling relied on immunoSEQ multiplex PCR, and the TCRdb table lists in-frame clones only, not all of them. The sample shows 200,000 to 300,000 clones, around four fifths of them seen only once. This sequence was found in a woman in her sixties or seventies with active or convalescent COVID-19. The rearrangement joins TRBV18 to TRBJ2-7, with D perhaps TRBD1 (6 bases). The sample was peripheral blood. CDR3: CASSPRQVYEQYF. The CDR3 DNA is TGTGCCAGCTCACCTAGACAGGTTTACGAGCAGTACTTC.